This T cell receptor beta chain was obtained from a study of low-dose radiotherapy and immunotherapy resistance in tumors. Study summary: Patients were on oral aspirin 300 mg taken daily for four cycles from cycle 1 day 1.

Indicated time point: before trial treatment. Each donor was administered nivolumab, ipilimumab, aspirin, low-dose cyclophosphamide and low-dose radiotherapy. Those eligible were patients bearing advanced solid tumors lacking tumor-infiltrating lymphocytes. The CDR3 has 14 amino acids. Germline-derived CDR1 and CDR2 are SGHRS and YFSETQ. As regards this clonotype: A read error is likely here: a far larger clone is one base away.

Primers used for first-strand cDNA, a TRAV- and TRBV-specific set, covered both alpha and beta chains. For amplifying TCRs, the PCR ran for about 20 cycles with Phusion, which was used together with a constant-region primer and the adapter on the V primers. One entry per CDR3 protein results from TCRdb running MiXCR on the reads. The sample carries 65,000 to 100,000 distinct CDR3 sequences, 15% to 20% recorded once. The clonotype originates from a male donor with prostate cancer. The source was PBMCs, collected before treatment. This rearrangement joins TRBV5-1 to TRBJ2-1; D not resolved. CDR3 sequence (DNA): TGCGCCAGCAGCTTGGAACAGAACTACAAGGAGCAGTTCTTC. Translated, it gives CASSLEQNYKEQFF.